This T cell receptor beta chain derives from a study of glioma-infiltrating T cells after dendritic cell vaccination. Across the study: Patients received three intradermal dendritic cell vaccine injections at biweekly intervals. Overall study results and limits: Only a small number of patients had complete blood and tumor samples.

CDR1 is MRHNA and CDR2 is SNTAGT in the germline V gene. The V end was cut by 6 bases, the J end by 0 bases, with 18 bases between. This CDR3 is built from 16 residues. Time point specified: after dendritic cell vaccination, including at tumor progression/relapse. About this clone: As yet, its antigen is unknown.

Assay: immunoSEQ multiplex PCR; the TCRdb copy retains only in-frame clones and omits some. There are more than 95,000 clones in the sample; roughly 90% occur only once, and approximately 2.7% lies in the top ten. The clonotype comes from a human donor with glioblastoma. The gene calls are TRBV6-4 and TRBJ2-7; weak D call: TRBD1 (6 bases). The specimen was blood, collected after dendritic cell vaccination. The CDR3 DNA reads TGTGCCAGCAGAGGCCAACGGACAGTCTTCTCCTACGAGCAGTACTTC. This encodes CASRGQRTVFSYEQYF.